This T cell receptor (beta chain) was captured by sequencing in a study of T cell responses to AZD1222 COVID-19 vaccine. V gave up 2 bases and J gave up 5 bases, with 11 bases separating them. The germline gives CDR1 SGDLS, CDR2 YYNGEE. The CDR3 totals 13 residues. Concerning this clone: What it binds is unknown.

Study-level findings and limits: Unmutated variant regions reportedly attract nearly half of all spike-specific TCRs.

Assay used: immunoSEQ multiplex PCR; TCRdb lists only in-frame clones, some missing. The repertoire has roughly 170,000 clones, around 94% of them found once; the top ten carry roughly 1.5%. This clonotype was obtained from an adult who received the AZD1222 COVID-19 vaccine. The rearrangement joins TRBV9 to TRBJ2-7; TRBD2 is a possible D gene (5 bases). Sequences were derived from peripheral blood, sampled 28 days after the second AZD1222 dose. For the CDR3, the DNA is TGTGCCAGCAGCGTCGAGGCGGGTCACGAGCAGTACTTC. Translated, it gives CASSVEAGHEQYF.